This is a list of T cell receptor beta chains from one sample in a study of T cell repertoires in cytomegalovirus infection. These receptors have no known antigen. TCRdb passed the reads through MiXCR, listing each CDR3 protein once. The repertoire holds approximately 990,000 distinct CDR3 sequences, with around 32% as singletons. The source was cultured CD8+ T cells from PBMCs, collected from culture after CMV antigen stimulation. These receptors originate from a human donor in good health (CMV status not recorded). Some clones in this sample may be carry-over from other donors' samples. Both conserved end residues are part of each CDR3. The order of the fields is CDR3 protein, CDR3 DNA, V gene, J gene, D gene, clone size. The D gene is left open where the match is weak. Clone size is shown for a subset of rows, as once, few, many or a class of expanded clone.

CDR3: CASSSDQDRGFNQPQHF; DNA: TGTGCCAGCAGCTCGGATCAAGACAGGGGTTTCAATCAGCCCCAGCATTTT; V: TRBV7-2; J: TRBJ1-5; D: TRBD1; size: NA
CDR3: CATSRDVSGTNEKLFF; DNA: TGTGCCACCAGCAGAGATGTATCTGGAACTAATGAAAAACTGTTTTTT; V: TRBV15; J: TRBJ1-4; D: NA; size: NA
CDR3: CASSEYRGQETQYF; DNA: TGTGCCAGCAGTGAATACAGGGGCCAAGAGACCCAGTACTTC; V: TRBV25-1; J: TRBJ2-5; D: NA; size: few
CDR3: CASSHTSQGSGPYNEQFF; DNA: TGTGCTAGCAGCCATACCTCACAGGGCTCGGGGCCTTACAATGAGCAGTTCTTC; V: TRBV7-7; J: TRBJ2-1; D: NA; size: NA
CDR3: CASSFLGDENEQYF; DNA: TGTGCCAGCAGTTTTCTAGGAGACGAGAACGAGCAGTACTTC; V: TRBV27; J: TRBJ2-7; D: NA; size: NA
CDR3: CASYFINEQFF; DNA: TGCGCCAGTTATTTTATCAATGAGCAGTTCTTC; V: TRBV10-2; J: TRBJ2-1; D: NA; size: few
CDR3: CAISDSGGEETQYF; DNA: TGTGCCATCAGTGATAGCGGGGGGGAAGAGACCCAGTACTTC; V: TRBV10-3; J: TRBJ2-5; D: TRBD2; size: few
CDR3: CASSLTKTNEKLFF; DNA: TGTGCCAGCAGCTTAACTAAGACGAATGAAAAACTGTTTTTT; V: TRBV7-2; J: TRBJ1-4; D: NA; size: many
CDR3: CASSFLDRSAKNIQYF; DNA: TGTGCCAGCAGTTTCTTAGACAGGTCAGCCAAAAACATTCAGTACTTC; V: TRBV28; J: TRBJ2-4; D: NA; size: few
CDR3: CASSPRRAGEETQYF; DNA: TGTGCCAGCAGCCCCCGTCGGGCGGGGGAAGAGACCCAGTACTTC; V: TRBV7-6; J: TRBJ2-5; D: TRBD2; size: NA
CDR3: CASSVATGGYEQYF; DNA: TGTGCCAGCAGCGTAGCTACGGGGGGCTACGAGCAGTACTTC; V: TRBV9; J: TRBJ2-7; D: TRBD2; size: NA
CDR3: CASSYPQPNEQYF; DNA: TGTGCCAGCAGTTACCCCCAACCTAACGAGCAGTACTTC; V: TRBV6-2/TRBV6-3; J: TRBJ2-7; D: NA; size: few
CDR3: CASSLRMNYGYTF; DNA: TGTGCCAGCAGTTTAAGGATGAACTATGGCTACACCTTC; V: TRBV27; J: TRBJ1-2; D: NA; size: NA
CDR3: CASSRDKLTDTQYF; DNA: TGTGCCAGCAGTCGGGACAAACTCACAGATACGCAGTATTTT; V: TRBV28; J: TRBJ2-3; D: NA; size: many
CDR3: CASHSGNEQFF; DNA: TGTGCCAGCCATTCGGGTAATGAGCAGTTCTTC; V: TRBV12-3/TRBV12-4; J: TRBJ2-1; D: NA; size: NA
CDR3: CASSGTRVPYEQYF; DNA: TGCGCCAGCAGTGGGACTAGAGTTCCCTACGAGCAGTACTTC; V: TRBV10-1; J: TRBJ2-7; D: TRBD2; size: NA
CDR3: CASSSYRQGGEEQFF; DNA: TGTGCCAGCAGCTCATATAGACAGGGGGGAGAGGAGCAGTTCTTC; V: TRBV7-9; J: TRBJ2-1; D: TRBD1; size: many
CDR3: CASSHYGTEAFF; DNA: TGCGCCAGCAGCCACTACGGAACTGAAGCTTTCTTT; V: TRBV4-3; J: TRBJ1-1; D: NA; size: NA
CDR3: CASRPRNLNGYTF; DNA: TGTGCCAGCAGGCCGCGGAACCTTAATGGCTACACCTTC; V: TRBV12-3/TRBV12-4; J: TRBJ1-2; D: NA; size: few
CDR3: CAISESLGSTGELFF; DNA: TGTGCCATCAGTGAGTCGCTTGGGAGCACCGGGGAGCTGTTTTTT; V: TRBV10-3; J: TRBJ2-2; D: NA; size: few
CDR3: CASSLYLPASTDTQYF; DNA: TGTGCCAGCAGCTTATACCTCCCTGCTAGCACAGATACGCAGTATTTT; V: TRBV11-2; J: TRBJ2-3; D: NA; size: many
CDR3: CASSILASSSYNEQFF; DNA: TGTGCCAGTAGTATTCTAGCGTCGAGCTCCTACAATGAGCAGTTCTTC; V: TRBV19; J: TRBJ2-1; D: NA; size: NA
CDR3: CASSLVTTRGRIITGELFF; DNA: TGTGCCAGCAGCTTAGTTACGACCAGGGGGCGTATCATCACCGGGGAGCTGTTTTTT; V: TRBV7-6; J: TRBJ2-2; D: TRBD1; size: NA
CDR3: CASSLNRGPSNQPQHF; DNA: TGTGCCAGCAGTTTAAACAGGGGGCCGTCCAATCAGCCCCAGCATTTT; V: TRBV28; J: TRBJ1-5; D: TRBD1; size: few
CDR3: CASSLTGRQAPLHF; DNA: TGTGCCAGCAGCCTGACAGGGCGACAAGCACCCCTCCACTTT; V: TRBV7-6; J: TRBJ1-6; D: TRBD1; size: many
CDR3: CASSLGRRLQETQYF; DNA: TGTGCCAGCAGCTTAGGTCGCAGGCTGCAAGAGACCCAGTACTTC; V: TRBV7-2; J: TRBJ2-5; D: NA; size: many
CDR3: CASSDRGTYHSNQPQHF; DNA: TGTGCCAGCAGTGACAGGGGTACTTACCATAGCAATCAGCCCCAGCATTTT; V: TRBV2; J: TRBJ1-5; D: NA; size: few
CDR3: CASSSPRGQPGYGYTF; DNA: TGTGCCAGTAGTTCCCCTAGGGGACAGCCTGGGTATGGCTACACCTTC; V: TRBV19; J: TRBJ1-2; D: TRBD1; size: once
CDR3: CASSDSGTGGPSPYNEQFF; DNA: TGTGCCAGCAGTGACTCGGGGACAGGGGGTCCCTCACCCTACAATGAGCAGTTCTTC; V: TRBV6-4; J: TRBJ2-1; D: TRBD1; size: few
CDR3: CASSLPPPTVETQYF; DNA: TGTGCCAGCAGCTTACCCCCCCCGACAGTGGAGACCCAGTACTTC; V: TRBV7-6; J: TRBJ2-5; D: NA; size: many
CDR3: CASSLASQSDRNTEAFF; DNA: TGTGCCAGCAGCTTAGCGTCCCAATCTGACAGGAACACTGAAGCTTTCTTT; V: TRBV7-9; J: TRBJ1-1; D: NA; size: few
CDR3: CASSGQFNTGELFF; DNA: TGTGCCAGCAGCGGACAGTTTAACACCGGGGAGCTGTTTTTT; V: TRBV7-9; J: TRBJ2-2; D: NA; size: few
CDR3: CSASKGSAEAFF; DNA: TGCAGTGCTAGTAAGGGGTCCGCTGAAGCTTTCTTT; V: TRBV20-1; J: TRBJ1-1; D: NA; size: NA
CDR3: CASSPDRLDTEAFF; DNA: TGTGCCAGCAGCCCCGACAGGTTAGACACTGAAGCTTTCTTT; V: TRBV6-2/TRBV6-3; J: TRBJ1-1; D: NA; size: once
CDR3: CASSLAAGPQETQYF; DNA: TGTGCTAGCAGTCTCGCAGCGGGCCCCCAAGAGACCCAGTACTTC; V: TRBV7-6; J: TRBJ2-5; D: NA; size: NA
CDR3: CASSLVATGYNSPLHF; DNA: TGTGCCAGCAGCTTAGTCGCGACAGGCTATAATTCACCCCTCCACTTT; V: TRBV7-9; J: TRBJ1-6; D: NA; size: NA